This T cell receptor beta chain was sequenced for a study of blood T cell repertoires in COVID-19. TCRdb's table, derived via immunoSEQ multiplex PCR, lists solely in-frame clones and lacks some. The data contain about 220,000 clones, 80% to 85% of them singletons. The length of the CDR3 is 16 residues. Germline CDR1 ENHRY, CDR2 SYGVKD. Trimming stripped 3 bases from V and 0 bases from J, with 12 bases between. The receptor comes from a woman aged 30 to 39 who had recovered from COVID-19. The specimen was peripheral blood. This chain links TRBV10-3 with TRBJ2-1; possible D gene TRBD2, 6 bases. In nucleotides, the CDR3 is TGTGCCATCAGTGATCTCGGCGGGAACTCCTACAATGAGCAGTTCTTC. Translation: CAISDLGGNSYNEQFF.